Each of the 23 T cell receptor beta chains below was sequenced from the same sample in a study of shared clonotypes between healthy human individuals. Clones were read by immunoSEQ multiplex PCR, and TCRdb kept only the in-frame ones, dropping some. The sample contains more than 150,000 clones, approximately 95% of which appear only once. The specimen sequenced was naive CD4+ T cells sorted from blood. As to subset: CD45RA+ positively selected. The receptors here all came from a woman in her 30s in good health.

This clone was seen only once. The rearrangement links TRBV6-1 to TRBJ1-1; TRBD1 might be the D (5 bases). The V end was cut by 5 bases, the J end by 0 bases, with 10 bases between. The CDR3 consists of 14 residues. Per the germline V gene, CDR1 is MNHNS and CDR2 is SASEGT. CDR3 amino acids: CASSWRGMNTEAFF. The DNA for the CDR3 is TGTGCCAGCAGTTGGAGGGGCATGAACACTGAAGCTTTCTTT.

The V gene is TRBV7-2, the J gene TRBJ2-7; the D gene is possibly TRBD2 (6 bases). Germline loops: CDR1 SGHTA, CDR2 FQGNSA. CDR3 size: 14 residues. V lost 2 bases and J lost 5, with 13 bases in between. The CDR3 here is CASSLLSGQDEQYF. CDR3 in DNA: TGTGCCAGCAGCTTACTTAGCGGCCAGGACGAGCAGTACTTC.

CDR3 sequence (DNA): TGTGCCAGCTCACCATCTAGTGTGGGCTCTGGAAACACCATATATTTT. Amino acids: CASSPSSVGSGNTIYF. This sequence joins TRBV18 and TRBJ1-3; no clear D gene. Trimming shortened V by 2 bases and J by 0 bases, and 11 bases separated the two germline ends. This CDR3 spans 16 amino acids. The germline CDR1 and CDR2 sequences are KGHSH and LQKENI.

This chain joins TRBV6-5 and TRBJ2-7, with TRBD1 matching 8 bases. The CDR3 consists of 14 residues. The V and J ends lost 2 bases and 3 bases, in that order; junction bases with no gene match: 3. Germline V gene data show CDR1 as MNHEY and CDR2 as SVGAGI. The CDR3 loop is CASSYSTGGYEQYF. The CDR3 region has the DNA TGTGCCAGCAGTTACAGTACAGGGGGCTACGAGCAGTACTTC.

The J gene is TRBJ1-2, the V gene TRBV28; D uncertain. Between the trimmed V and J ends, which lost 3 bases and 6 bases, there was a span of 11 bases. Germline V lookup: CDR1 MDHEN, CDR2 SYDVKM. The CDR3 runs 13 residues. CDR3: CASSLSEYDGYTF. In DNA form, the CDR3 reads TGTGCCAGCAGTTTGTCAGAGTACGATGGCTACACCTTC.

V and J are TRBV18 and TRBJ1-2; the D is unclear. The CDR3 runs to 13 residues. Germline V gene lookup returns CDR1 KGHSH and CDR2 LQKENI. V lost 6 bases and J lost 8, with 16 bases in between. CDR3: CASSPSDGDGYTF. Written as DNA, the CDR3 is TGTGCCAGCTCCCCATCGGACGGAGACGGCTACACCTTC.

The V and J genes are TRBV10-1 and TRBJ1-2; TRBD1 matches 9 bases. After removal of 6 bases from V and 5 bases from J, the junction contained 4 bases not matched to a gene. The CDR3 has 13 amino acids. Germline V lookup: CDR1 WNHNN, CDR2 SYGVQD (reference sequence). The CDR3 reads CASSPGQGYGYTF. The CDR3 nucleotides read TGCGCCAGCAGCCCGGGACAGGGTTATGGCTACACCTTC.

The genes are TRBV21-1 and TRBJ2-7; TRBD1 was called by the table and not checked on the DNA. TRBV21-1 is shown as a pseudogene. This CDR3 has 15 amino acids. The CDR3 is CASNPRRDRDFEQYF. CDR3 bases: TGTGCCAGCAACCCCCGACGGGACAGGGACTTCGAGCAGTACTTC.

The V call is TRBV11-2, the J call TRBJ2-5; possible D gene TRBD1, 5 bases. The germline V gene encodes CDR1 SGHAT and CDR2 FQNNGV. Trimming shortened V by 0 bases and J by 0 bases, and 8 bases separated the two germline ends. The CDR3 consists of 15 residues. In DNA form, the CDR3 reads TGTGCCAGCAGCTTAGATGCAGGGTACCAAGAGACCCAGTACTTC. Amino acids: CASSLDAGYQETQYF.

The CDR3 DNA is TGTGCCAGCAGTTACTCGAAGGGGCGGCTTTACACTGAAGCTTTCTTT. It yields the protein CASSYSKGRLYTEAFF. This sequence joins TRBV6-5 and TRBJ1-1; D may be TRBD1 (5 bases). There are 16 residues in the CDR3. Per the germline V gene, CDR1 is MNHEY and CDR2 is SVGAGI. Trimming took 0 bases from V and 3 from J, leaving 14 bases between them.

The rearrangement joins TRBV28 to TRBJ1-4, with a possible D match to TRBD1 (6 bases). This CDR3 has 14 amino acids. V lost 7 bases and J lost 8, with 17 bases in between. Germline V lookup: CDR1 MDHEN, CDR2 SYDVKM. DNA of the CDR3: TGTGCCAGCACCTCGGGACGGGGGCGCGAAAAACTGTTTTTT. It yields the protein CASTSGRGREKLFF.

This chain links TRBV19 with TRBJ1-2; 9 nucleotides match TRBD1. This CDR3 comprises 16 residues. V dropped 4 bases and J dropped 5; count of bases not matched to a gene: 11. Germline lookup yields CDR1 LNHDA and CDR2 SQIVND (reference sequence). The CDR3 is CASSKTGTGSTYGYTF. In DNA, the CDR3 is TGTGCCAGTAGTAAGACCGGGACAGGGTCTACTTATGGCTACACCTTC.

V gene TRBV6-1 combines with J gene TRBJ2-7; a possible D gene is TRBD2 (6 bases). V gave up 5 bases and J gave up 2 bases, with 16 bases separating them. The length of the CDR3 is 15 residues. Germline-derived CDR1 and CDR2 are MNHNS and SASEGT. The CDR3 loop reads CASSSTGTSTYEQYF. In DNA, the CDR3 is TGTGCCAGCAGTTCGACCGGGACTTCTACCTACGAGCAGTACTTC.

The J gene is TRBJ2-1, the V gene TRBV29-1; 9 nucleotides align to TRBD2. Looked up from germline, CDR1 is SQVTM and CDR2 is ANQGSEA. Trimming cost V 5 bases and J 0 bases; bases outside gene matches: 5. The CDR3 length is 15 residues. DNA of the CDR3: TGCAGCGTTTTTAGCGGGAGTGGCTCCTACAATGAGCAGTTCTTC. Translating gives CSVFSGSGSYNEQFF.

This clone was recorded once. DNA of the CDR3: TGTGCCAGCAGCCCCCCGCCACGGGCGGGCTCCTATAATTCACCCCTCCACTTT. It codes for CASSPPPRAGSYNSPLHF. V is TRBV28 and J is TRBJ1-6, with unresolved D. CDR1 and CDR2 from the germline V gene are MDHEN and SYDVKM. The CDR3 spans 18 residues. Trimming stripped 6 bases from V and 0 bases from J, with 18 bases between.

The chain recombines TRBV6-6 with TRBJ2-7; weak D call: TRBD1 (6 bases). This CDR3 comprises 15 residues. V lost 3 bases to trimming and J lost 1 base, with 13 bases between them. Germline V lookup: CDR1 MNHNY, CDR2 SVGAGI (reference sequence). For the CDR3, the DNA is TGTGCCAGCAGTTATTCGGGCAGGGGATCCTACGAGCAGTACTTC. This encodes CASSYSGRGSYEQYF.

The chain employs TRBV5-1 and TRBJ1-1; tentatively, D is TRBD1 (5 bases). Looked up from germline, CDR1 is SGHRS and CDR2 is YFSETQ. V lost 2 bases and J 3 bases, leaving 14 bases between the germline ends. The CDR3 is 15 amino acids. CDR3 in DNA: TGCGCCAGCAGCTTCTCCACGGGGCTTGACACTGAAGCTTTCTTT. Encoded protein: CASSFSTGLDTEAFF.

The chain carries TRBV29-1 and TRBJ2-1, with D uncertain. The CDR3 runs 13 residues. Germline loops: CDR1 SQVTM, CDR2 ANQGSEA. Trimming removed 3 bases at V and 1 base at J, with 7 bases between. CDR3 loop: CSVDKDSYNEQFF. The DNA for the CDR3 is TGCAGCGTTGATAAGGATTCCTACAATGAGCAGTTCTTC.

The chain employs TRBV10-1 and TRBJ1-4; D is undetermined. The CDR3 extends over 13 amino acids. The V gene lost 6 bases and the J gene lost 8 bases, with 13 bases spanning the gap. The V gene's germline CDR1 is WNHNN and CDR2 SYGVQD (reference sequence). CDR3 coding DNA: TGCGCCAGCAGCGGACCGGATGGGGAAAAACTGTTTTTT. Amino acids: CASSGPDGEKLFF.

V gene TRBV29-1 combines with J gene TRBJ2-2, with D perhaps TRBD2 (6 bases). This CDR3 is built from 14 residues. CDR1 and CDR2 (germline): SQVTM, ANQGSEA. The V gene lost 3 bases and the J gene lost 1 base, with 9 bases spanning the gap. The CDR3 here is CSVDVEGNTGELFF. In nucleotides, the CDR3 is TGCAGCGTTGACGTGGAGGGGAACACCGGGGAGCTGTTTTTT.

The chain links TRBV29-1 to TRBJ1-5; 7 bases match TRBD1. Germline V gene lookup returns CDR1 SQVTM and CDR2 ANQGSEA. The J segment lost 2 bases and the V segment lost 4 bases, leaving 5 bases of the junction unmatched. The CDR3 runs to 14 residues. CDR3 amino acids: CSVVPGGGNQPQHF. The CDR3 DNA reads as TGCAGCGTTGTACCAGGGGGAGGCAATCAGCCCCAGCATTTT.

This rearrangement joins TRBV7-9 to TRBJ2-5; the D gene is possibly TRBD2 (5 bases). Germline lookup yields CDR1 SEHNR and CDR2 FQNEAQ (reference sequence). V lost 0 bases and J lost 5, with 16 bases in between. The CDR3 is 16 residues long. CDR3 DNA: TGTGCCAGCAGCTTAGCGAGCAGGTCAACGGGGGAGACCCAGTACTTC. Amino acid sequence: CASSLASRSTGETQYF. The variable domain in full, completed from reference TRBV7-9 and TRBJ2-5, reads DTGVSQNPRHKITKRGQNVTFRCDPISEHNRLYWYRQTLGQGPEFLTYFQNEAQLEKSRLLSDRFSAERPKGSFSTLEIQRTEQGDSAMYLCASSLASRSTGETQYFGPGTRLLVL.

This chain connects TRBV19 to TRBJ2-2; possible D gene TRBD2, 5 bases. Germline CDR1 reads LNHDA; CDR2 reads SQIVND (reference sequence). V lost 3 bases and J 6 bases, leaving 14 bases between the germline ends. The CDR3 spans 15 residues. The CDR3 sequence: CASSIQLGSAGELFF. The CDR3, as DNA: TGTGCCAGTAGTATCCAACTAGGGTCTGCCGGGGAGCTGTTTTTT.